The rows below give T cell receptor beta chains drawn from one sample of a study of CD8+CD57+ T cells in acquired aplastic anemia. TCRdb fed the reads into MiXCR, producing one record per CDR3 protein. Of under 200,000 distinct CDR3 sequences in the sample, approximately 40% are singletons; the top ten hold approximately 1%. Sequenced: sorted CD4+, CD8+, or CD8+CD57+ T cells (not recorded which) from PBMCs. These receptor sequences come from a human donor in good health. Each CDR3 is given with its conserved first and last residue. The D gene is left open where the match is weak. Clone sizes are given selectively: once, few, many, or a class where the clone is expanded.

J gene | V gene | clone size | D gene | CDR3 DNA | CDR3 protein
TRBJ2-1 | TRBV6-5 | - | TRBD2 | TGTGCCAGCAGTTACTCGGTGGCTAGCGGGAAGTACAATGAGCAGTTCTTC | CASSYSVASGKYNEQFF
TRBJ2-7 | TRBV12-3/TRBV12-4 | many | TRBD1 | TGTGCCAGCAGTTTGACCGGGACAGGGGATTATGCGCAGTACTTC | CASSLTGTGDYAQYF
TRBJ2-7 | TRBV29-1 | many | TRBD2 | TGCAGCATACAAGGGACTAGCGGAAACTCCTACGAGCAGTACTTC | CSIQGTSGNSYEQYF
TRBJ2-3 | TRBV5-1 | - | TRBD2 | TGCGCCAGCACCTTGGGACTAGCGGGGTCAGATACGCAGTATTTT | CASTLGLAGSDTQYF
TRBJ2-7 | TRBV19 | many | TRBD1 | TGTGCCAGTAGTTTACCGGGACAGGGTTCCTACGAGCAGTACTTC | CASSLPGQGSYEQYF
TRBJ2-7 | TRBV7-9 | once | - | TGTGCCAGCAGCTCAAACTCCTACGAGCAGTACTTC | CASSSNSYEQYF
TRBJ1-6 | TRBV5-3 | - | TRBD1 | TGTGCCAGTAGCTTCGCTGGACAGGTTTATAATTCACCCCTCCACTTT | CASSFAGQVYNSPLHF
TRBJ2-4 | TRBV11-2 | many | - | TGTGCCAGCAGCGTACCAGGTAGCCTAGCCAAAAACATTCAGTACTTC | CASSVPGSLAKNIQYF
TRBJ2-3 | TRBV12-3/TRBV12-4 | many | - | TGTGCCAGCAGTTATAGCACAGATACGCAGTATTTT | CASSYSTDTQYF
TRBJ2-7 | TRBV20-1 | - | - | TGCAGTGCCCCCTCGAATCTCAACGAGCAGTACTTC | CSAPSNLNEQYF
TRBJ1-1 | TRBV3-1 | many | - | TGTGCCAGCAGCCCCGGTGGGACCGCTGTCACTGAAGCTTTCTTT | CASSPGGTAVTEAFF
TRBJ1-1 | TRBV12-3/TRBV12-4 | - | - | TGTGCCAGCGCGACTCACGGGACACCGAACACTGAAGCTTTCTTT | CASATHGTPNTEAFF
TRBJ1-2 | TRBV19 | - | - | TGTGCCAGCGCGGACAAAGATGGGAGGGTCTATGGCTACACCTTC | CASADKDGRVYGYTF
TRBJ2-7 | TRBV2 | - | - | TGTGCCACCAGTGACCGGGACCCCTACGAGCAGTACTTC | CATSDRDPYEQYF
TRBJ1-3 | TRBV5-5 | - | - | TGTGCCAGCAGAGAAAGTGGGGCCCCCTCTGGAAACACCATATATTTT | CASRESGAPSGNTIYF
TRBJ2-5 | TRBV30 | few | - | TGTGCCTGGAGTGGCTTGGGACCATCGTTCGGAGAGACCCAGTACTTC | CAWSGLGPSFGETQYF
TRBJ1-2 | TRBV15 | - | TRBD1 | TGTGCCACCAGCGGCGGGACAGTGTATGGCTACACCTTC | CATSGGTVYGYTF
TRBJ2-3 | TRBV12-3/TRBV12-4 | many | TRBD2 | TGTGCCAGCAGCCGCCTAGCGGCTAGCACAGATACGCAGTATTTT | CASSRLAASTDTQYF
TRBJ2-5 | TRBV5-1 | many | TRBD2 | TGCGCCAGCAGCCATGGGACTAGCGGGAAGGAGACCCAGTACTTC | CASSHGTSGKETQYF
TRBJ2-7 | TRBV2 | few | TRBD1 | TGTGCCAGCAGTGACCAGGACAGGGGGCGGGACGAGCAGTACTTC | CASSDQDRGRDEQYF